These T cell receptor beta chains were read from a single sample in a study of blood T cell repertoires in COVID-19. This table comes from immunoSEQ multiplex PCR, and its TCRdb copy is limited to in-frame clones, with some not included. Here the sample spans about 480,000 clones, 89% being singletons. Source material: peripheral blood. The receptor source for this set is a man between 18 and 35 years old with COVID-19, enrolled during active disease. CDR3s leave out the opening cysteine and the closing phenylalanine or tryptophan.

j_call v_call cdr3_aa
TRBJ2-5 TRBV19 ASSPGQGEGETQY
TRBJ2-7 TRBV30 AWSVGAEPFSYEQY
TRBJ2-2 TRBV4-1 ASSHPYTGELF
TRBJ2-7 TRBV19 ASSMGLSYEQY
TRBJ1-5 TRBV18 ASSPGGGPGNQPQH
TRBJ2-7 TRBV10-3 AISRGGMAPEQY
TRBJ2-1 TRBV11-2 ASSLDSDEQF
TRBJ2-2 TRBV6-1 ASSEMRGARGTGELF
TRBJ1-1 TRBV5-1 ASSFEGTGTEAF
TRBJ2-1 TRBV20-1 SASRESSYNEQF
TRBJ2-7 TRBV5-5 ASSLAPVQDEQY
TRBJ2-7 TRBV3-1/TRBV3-2 ASSHRDSQY
TRBJ2-1 TRBV11-2 ASLPPNPGLAGDNEQF
TRBJ1-1 TRBV7-9 ASSSVGGQVEAF
TRBJ2-1 TRBV27 ASSGVWGPGSYNEQF
TRBJ2-1 TRBV12-5 ASGFAGVGNEQF
TRBJ1-1 TRBV7-9 ASSSDRRNTEAF
TRBJ1-1 TRBV6-2/TRBV6-3 ASSFRMTVMNTEAF
TRBJ2-1 TRBV2 ASTAASKVYNEQF